The 12 T cell receptor beta chains presented below share a single source sample, sequenced in a study of regulatory T cells in long-lasting Graves disease. CDR3-region Arm-PCR and iRepertoire HTBI primers produced the TCR beta libraries. TCRdb re-analysed the multiplex PCR reads in MiXCR, keeping a single row per CDR3 protein. Of about 400,000 distinct CDR3 sequences in the sample, roughly 16% are singletons; the top ten hold 20% to 25%. Time point meaning: newly diagnosed GD, antithyroid drugs for less than 3 months. With RNA extracted from PBMCs as input, the TCR library was made. The sequencing here drew on peripheral blood mononuclear cells (PBMCs), taken at new diagnosis, from a patient treated with antithyroid drugs. The receptor source for this set is a female donor with Graves disease.

This clonotype has ten or more counts. The chain employs TRBV20-1 and TRBJ2-2; the D gene is possibly TRBD1 (5 bases). Germline-derived CDR1 and CDR2 are DFQATT and SNEGSKA (reference sequence). Trimming left V 0 bases short and J 5 bases short, with 19 bases between. The CDR3 runs to 17 residues. The CDR3 DNA reads TGCAGTGCTAGAGATTGGGTCGGTGGACAAGTAACCGGGGAGCTGTTTTTT. Translated, it gives CSARDWVGGQVTGELFF.

This clonotype was seen repeatedly, ten times or more. The V gene is TRBV13, the J gene TRBJ2-5; 10 bases are a match to TRBD1. There are 15 residues in the CDR3. CDR1 and CDR2 from the germline V gene are PRHDT and FYEKMQ (reference sequence). J was trimmed by 3 bases and V by 3 bases; bases with no gene match: 4. The CDR3 DNA sequence: TGTGCCAGCAGCTTGACAGGGGGCGCCGAAGAGACCCAGTACTTC. This translates into CASSLTGGAEETQYF. The full variable domain, its missing parts supplied by reference TRBV13 and TRBJ2-5, is AAGVIQSPRHLIKEKRETATLKCYPIPRHDTVYWYQQGPGQDPQFLISFYEKMQSDKGSIPDRFSAQQFSDYHSELNMSSLELGDSALYFCASSLTGGAEETQYFGPGTRLLVL.

This clonotype has only a few counts. V gene TRBV6-1 combines with J gene TRBJ1-6; no clear D. V lost 6 bases and J 7 bases, leaving 16 bases between the germline ends. This CDR3 contains 15 residues. Germline lookup yields CDR1 MNHNS and CDR2 SASEGT. The chain's CDR3 is CASRTQREGNSPLHF. The CDR3 coding sequence is TGTGCCAGCAGGACCCAAAGGGAGGGCAATTCACCCCTCCACTTT.

The rearrangement joins TRBV4-1 to TRBJ2-1; 9 positions agree with TRBD2. Germline V CDR1 and CDR2: MGHRA, YSYEKL. This CDR3 comprises 17 residues. The ends lost 5 bases at V and 10 bases at J; junction bases unmatched: 18. CDR3 protein: CASSSLSGGSHTYEQFF. As DNA, the CDR3 is TGCGCCAGCAGCTCCCTTAGCGGGGGAAGTCACACCTACGAGCAGTTCTTC.

This clonotype was detected ten times or more. The V and J genes are TRBV12-3 or TRBV12-4 and TRBJ2-1; possibly TRBD2 for D (5 bases). V was cut by 10 bases and J by 6 bases, with 19 bases left in between. The CDR3 is 14 residues long. The CDR3 sequence is CAIPREGRTNEQFF. In DNA, the CDR3 is TGTGCCATCCCGAGAGAGGGAAGGACCAATGAGCAGTTCTTC.

In its sample, this clonotype was seen a few times. The rearrangement links TRBV13 to TRBJ2-4; 8 positions agree with TRBD2. The CDR3 is 15 residues long. Germline CDR1 PRHDT, CDR2 FYEKMQ (reference sequence). V was clipped by 2 bases and J by 7 bases; unmatched bases: 7. The DNA for the CDR3 is TGTGCCAGCAGCTTACGAGCGGGAGTTGGGAACATTCAGTACTTC. This codes for CASSLRAGVGNIQYF.

The chain has TRBV12-3 or TRBV12-4 and TRBJ1-2; D unresolved. This CDR3 spans 13 amino acids. V was pared by 2 bases and J by 8 bases, with 12 bases between. The CDR3, as DNA: TGTGCCAGCAGTTTAAATCCCGGTAGGGGCTACACCTTC. Protein: CASSLNPGRGYTF.

Many counts were recorded for this clonotype. The rearrangement joins TRBV5-1 to TRBJ2-2; 9 bases map to TRBD2. The CDR3 is made up of 16 amino acids. The junction had 8 bases not matched to a gene; V was cut back by 4 bases and J by 4 bases. From germline, CDR1 is SGHRS and CDR2 YFSETQ. The CDR3 DNA follows: TGCGCCAGCAGCATTAGCGGGGGTGATTTCACCGGGGAGCTGTTTTTT. Translation: CASSISGGDFTGELFF.

At least ten counts were recorded for this clonotype. The chain joins TRBV19 to TRBJ2-1; D is perhaps TRBD1 (5 bases). The germline gives CDR1 LNHDA, CDR2 SQIVND (reference sequence). The CDR3 sequence is 16 residues long. Trimming removed 5 bases at V and 8 bases at J, with 22 bases between. For the CDR3, the DNA is TGTGCCAGTAGTGGCGGACACGGACAAGGGCGTGATGAGCAGTTCTTC. Translating gives CASSGGHGQGRDEQFF.

This clonotype was seen many times. This sequence joins TRBV6-5 and TRBJ1-1, with D hard to call. V was trimmed by 2 bases and J by 7 bases, leaving 5 bases between them. CDR3 length equals 11 residues. Germline CDR1 is MNHEY and CDR2 is SVGAGI. The CDR3 nucleotides are TGTGCCAGCAGTTACGTCGGTGAAGCTTTCTTT. It is translated as CASSYVGEAFF.

The chain has TRBV19 and TRBJ2-1; 8 nucleotides match TRBD2. The CDR3 runs 12 residues. V trimming: 5 bases; J trimming: 8 bases; junction bases outside the gene matches: 2. Germline V lookup: CDR1 LNHDA, CDR2 SQIVND (reference sequence). The CDR3 DNA follows: TGTGCCAGTAGTTTCGGGAGGGATGAGCAGTTCTTC. Protein: CASSFGRDEQFF.

The sample holds many counts of this clonotype. The chain has TRBV5-4 and TRBJ1-2, with a weak D call TRBD1 (5 bases). Per germline, CDR1 SGHNT and CDR2 YYREEE (reference sequence). This CDR3 is built from 13 residues. V lost 2 bases, J lost 7 bases, and 12 bases lay in between. CDR3 protein: CASSLLGVGGYTF. CDR3 DNA: TGTGCCAGCAGCTTATTGGGGGTGGGTGGCTACACCTTC. Full variable domain (outside the CDR3, taken from reference TRBV5-4 and TRBJ1-2): ETGVTQSPTHLIKTRGQQVTLRCSSQSGHNTVSWYQQALGQGPQFIFQYYREEENGRGNFPPRFSGLQFPNYSSELNVNALELDDSALYLCASSLLGVGGYTFGSGTRLTVV.